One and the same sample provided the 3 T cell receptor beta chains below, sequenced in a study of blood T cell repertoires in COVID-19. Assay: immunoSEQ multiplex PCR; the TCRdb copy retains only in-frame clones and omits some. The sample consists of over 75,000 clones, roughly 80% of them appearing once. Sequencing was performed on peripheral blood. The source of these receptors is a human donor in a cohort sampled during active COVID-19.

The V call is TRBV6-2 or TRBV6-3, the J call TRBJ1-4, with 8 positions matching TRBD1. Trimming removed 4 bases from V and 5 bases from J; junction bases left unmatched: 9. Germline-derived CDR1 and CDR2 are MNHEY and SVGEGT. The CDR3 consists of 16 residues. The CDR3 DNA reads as TGTGCCAGCAGTTCCCCACGGACAGGGAGGAATGAAAAACTGTTTTTT. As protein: CASSSPRTGRNEKLFF.

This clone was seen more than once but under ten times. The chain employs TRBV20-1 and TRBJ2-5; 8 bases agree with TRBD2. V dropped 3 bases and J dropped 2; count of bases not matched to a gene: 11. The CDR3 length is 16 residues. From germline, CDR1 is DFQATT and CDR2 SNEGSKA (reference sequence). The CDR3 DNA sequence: TGCAGTGCTAGTCACCCGGGCGGGAGGAATCAAGAGACCCAGTACTTC. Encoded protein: CSASHPGGRNQETQYF.

The CDR3 is CASSSGTGNTGELFF. The CDR3 region has the DNA TGTGCCAGTAGTAGCGGGACAGGGAACACCGGGGAGCTGTTTTTT. V and J are TRBV19 and TRBJ2-2; 8 bases match TRBD1. The CDR3 consists of 15 residues. From germline, CDR1 is LNHDA and CDR2 SQIVND (reference sequence). The trim removed 4 bases at V and 1 base at J, leaving 2 bases unmatched.